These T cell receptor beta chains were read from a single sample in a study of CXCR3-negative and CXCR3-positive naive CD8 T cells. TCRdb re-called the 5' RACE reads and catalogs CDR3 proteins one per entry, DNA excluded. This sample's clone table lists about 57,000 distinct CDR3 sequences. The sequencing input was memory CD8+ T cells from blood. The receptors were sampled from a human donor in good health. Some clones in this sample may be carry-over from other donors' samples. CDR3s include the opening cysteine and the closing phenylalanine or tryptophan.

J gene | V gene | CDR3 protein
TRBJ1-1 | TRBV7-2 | CASSLDGSFEAFF
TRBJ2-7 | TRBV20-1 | CSARDLDHSYEQYF
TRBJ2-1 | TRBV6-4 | CASSRDSNNEQFF
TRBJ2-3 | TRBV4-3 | CASSQDWVLAGGTDTQYF
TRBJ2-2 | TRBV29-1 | CSVRGDREAGELFF
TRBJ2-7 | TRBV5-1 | CASSFSAWGQQYEQYF
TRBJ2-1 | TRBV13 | CASSLAGQGRIQNEQFF
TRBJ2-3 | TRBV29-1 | CSVTQGGTDTQYF
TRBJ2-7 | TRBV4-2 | CASSQQRTSGAGAYEQYF
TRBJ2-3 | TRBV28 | CASSESGRSTDTQYF
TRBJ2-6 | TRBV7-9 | CASSTPLDTSGANVLTF
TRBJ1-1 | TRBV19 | CASSITPLTGVFF
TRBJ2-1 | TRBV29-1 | CSVEGLSYNEQFF
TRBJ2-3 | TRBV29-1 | CSVEVTTSGRKTDTQYF
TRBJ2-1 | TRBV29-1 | CSVENLVQGGHYNEQFF
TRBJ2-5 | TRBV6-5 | CASSSGGADHETQYF
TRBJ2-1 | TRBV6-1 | CASRGSLGDEQFF
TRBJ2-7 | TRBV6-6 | CASSYSEDSHEQYF
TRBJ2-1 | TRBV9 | CASSDSLDQGTYNEQFF
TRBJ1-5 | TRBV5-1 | CASSLLPGGNQPQHF
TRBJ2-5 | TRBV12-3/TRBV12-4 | CASSFLAGETQYF
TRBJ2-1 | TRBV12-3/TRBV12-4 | CASTPSAAVYNERQFF
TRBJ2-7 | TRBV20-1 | CSARGTSGEYEQYF
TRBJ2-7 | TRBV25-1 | CASSARAGLWAYEQYF
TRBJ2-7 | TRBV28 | CASRLPSGGVPYEQYF
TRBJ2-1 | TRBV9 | CASSGDGAGEQFF
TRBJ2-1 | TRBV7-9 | CASSPTRGRDNEQFF
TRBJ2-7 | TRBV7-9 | CASSLVVSTYEQYF
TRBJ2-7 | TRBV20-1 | CSARRGTGSSYEQYF
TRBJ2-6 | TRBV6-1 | CASGTQGTGANVLTF
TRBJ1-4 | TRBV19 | CASSLGQHNEKLFF
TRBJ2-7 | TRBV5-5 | CASSPGLAGGNEQYF
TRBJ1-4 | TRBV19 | CASISTGGNEKLFF
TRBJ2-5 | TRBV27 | CASSLSFGSQETQYF
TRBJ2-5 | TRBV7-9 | CASSLLSNQETQYF
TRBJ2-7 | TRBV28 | CAITGEDGTGASYEQYF
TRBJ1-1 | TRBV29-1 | CSVGVGNTEAFF
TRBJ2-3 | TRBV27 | CASSFPPTSGGPDTQYF
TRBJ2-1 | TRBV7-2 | CASSISGTSSYNEQFF
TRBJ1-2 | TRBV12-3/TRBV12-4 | CASSFGGTNYGYTF
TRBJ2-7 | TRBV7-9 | CASSQGASYEQYF
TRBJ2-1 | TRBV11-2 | CASSLDPGGGNEQFF